The clone carrying this T cell receptor (beta chain) was found many times. The antigen remains undetermined. J lost 0 bases, V lost 3 bases, and 8 bases had no gene match. CDR1 and CDR2 (germline): MNHEY, SMNVEV (reference sequence). The CDR3 is made up of 16 amino acids. The data derive from a study of response to subunit inactivated influenza vaccine. TCRdb reprocessed the RT-PCR reads via MiXCR and lists one record per CDR3 protein. The table shows more than 150,000 distinct CDR3 sequences, with 9.5% to 12% occurring only once. Broader study findings: Researchers suggested that each seasonal influenza vaccination recruits few new T cells.

The gene calls are TRBV27 and TRBJ2-7, with TRBD2 matching 7 bases. Sequencing was performed on CD8+ T cells sorted from PBMCs, taken about 24 months after vaccination. This sequence was found in a man aged 50-75 years who received an inactivated influenza vaccine. The CDR3 region is CASSFISSGGSYEQYF. CDR3 sequence (DNA): TGTGCCAGCAGTTTTATCTCTAGCGGAGGCTCCTACGAGCAGTACTTC.